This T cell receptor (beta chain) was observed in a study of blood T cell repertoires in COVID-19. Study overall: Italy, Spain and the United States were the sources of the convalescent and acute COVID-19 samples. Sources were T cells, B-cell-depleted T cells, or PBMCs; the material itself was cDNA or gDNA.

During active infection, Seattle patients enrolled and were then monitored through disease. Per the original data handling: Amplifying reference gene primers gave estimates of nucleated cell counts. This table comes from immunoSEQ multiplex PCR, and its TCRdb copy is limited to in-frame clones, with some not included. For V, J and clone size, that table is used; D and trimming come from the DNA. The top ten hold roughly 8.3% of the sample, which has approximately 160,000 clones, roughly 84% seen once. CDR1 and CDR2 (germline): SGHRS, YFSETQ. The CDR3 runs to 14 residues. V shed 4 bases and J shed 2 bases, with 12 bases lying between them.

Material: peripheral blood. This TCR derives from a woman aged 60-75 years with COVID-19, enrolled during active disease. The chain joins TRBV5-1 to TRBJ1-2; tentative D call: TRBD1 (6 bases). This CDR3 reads CASSRDISNYGYTF. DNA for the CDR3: TGCGCCAGCAGCAGGGACATTTCCAACTATGGCTACACCTTC. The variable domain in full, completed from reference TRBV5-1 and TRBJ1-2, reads KAGVTQTPRYLIKTRGQQVTLSCSPISGHRSVSWYQQTPGQGLQFLFEYFSETQRNKGNFPGRFSGRQFSNSRSEMNVSTLELGDSALYLCASSRDISNYGYTFGSGTRLTVV.